This T cell receptor (beta chain) derives from a study of blood T cell repertoires in COVID-19. In this sample, this clone turned up a few times. V dropped 6 bases and J dropped 0 bases, with 12 bases sitting between them. This CDR3 contains 14 residues. Germline V gene sequence: CDR1 LNHDA, CDR2 SQIVND (reference sequence). Generated by immunoSEQ multiplex PCR, the TCRdb table keeps only in-frame clones and is missing some. The data hold under 200,000 clones, with around 87% observed a single time. This chain links TRBV19 with TRBJ2-7; D is unclear. The source of this sequence is a man in his forties with active or convalescent COVID-19. The sample consisted of peripheral blood. The CDR3, as DNA: TGTGCCAGTAGCAGCCAGGTTAGCTCCTACGAGCAGTACTTC. The encoded protein is CASSSQVSSYEQYF.